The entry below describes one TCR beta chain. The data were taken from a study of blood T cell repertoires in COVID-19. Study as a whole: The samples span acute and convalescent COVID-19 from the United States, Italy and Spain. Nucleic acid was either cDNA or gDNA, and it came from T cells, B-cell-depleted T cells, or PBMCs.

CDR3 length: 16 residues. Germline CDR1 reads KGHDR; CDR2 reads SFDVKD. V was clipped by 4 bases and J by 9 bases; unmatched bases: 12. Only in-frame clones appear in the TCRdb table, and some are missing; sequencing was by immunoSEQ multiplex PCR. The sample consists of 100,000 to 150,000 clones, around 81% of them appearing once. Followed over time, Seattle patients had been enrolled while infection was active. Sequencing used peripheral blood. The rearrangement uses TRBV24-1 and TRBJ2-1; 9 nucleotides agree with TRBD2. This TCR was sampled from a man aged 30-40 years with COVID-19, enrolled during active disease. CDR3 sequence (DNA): TGTGCCACCAGTGACGTCCAAGCGGGAGGTTGGGGTGAGCAGTTCTTC. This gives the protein CATSDVQAGGWGEQFF.